These 12 T cell receptor beta chains originate from one sample sequenced in a study of long-term antiretroviral therapy in people with HIV. Survey level was the resolution at which the v3.0 immunoSEQ assay ran. Data came from immunoSEQ multiplex PCR; TCRdb stores just in-frame clones and leaves some out. The table lists 35,000 to 45,000 clones, about four fifths of them singletons. This specimen consisted of unsorted PBMCs, obtained 0.3 years after starting antiretroviral therapy. The receptors shown here come from a man aged 18 to 29 with HIV.

The V gene is TRBV7-2, the J gene TRBJ1-5, with 11 bases aligning to TRBD1. Germline V gene lookup returns CDR1 SGHTA and CDR2 FQGNSA. The CDR3 loop spans 17 amino acids. Trimming at V came to 5 bases and at J to 5 bases, leaving 11 bases not matched to a gene. As DNA, the CDR3 is TGTGCCAGCAGCCCCGGACAGGGGGCAGGGTGGGATCAGCCCCAGCATTTT. The encoded protein is CASSPGQGAGWDQPQHF.

The V call is TRBV9, the J call TRBJ2-1; the D is unclear. In germline, CDR1 is SGDLS, CDR2 YYNGEE. CDR3 length equals 13 residues. V was cut by 0 bases and J by 6 bases, with 7 bases left in between. The DNA for the CDR3 is TGTGCCAGCAGCGTAGGGCCGGGCAATGAGCAGTTCTTC. Translating it yields CASSVGPGNEQFF.

This clone has just a few counts. The rearrangement uses TRBV11-2 and TRBJ1-1; a weak D match, TRBD1 (5 bases). V dropped 2 bases and J dropped 4 bases, with 11 bases sitting between them. CDR1 and CDR2 from the germline V gene are SGHAT and FQNNGV. The CDR3 has 14 residues. The CDR3 region has the DNA TGTGCCAGCAGCTTAATAGGGGCCAGCACTGAAGCTTTCTTT. It translates to CASSLIGASTEAFF. The variable domain in full, completed from reference TRBV11-2 and TRBJ1-1, reads EAGVAQSPRYKIIEKRQSVAFWCNPISGHATLYWYQQILGQGPKLLIQFQNNGVVDDSQLPKDRFSAERLKGVDSTLKIQPAKLEDSAVYLCASSLIGASTEAFFGQGTRLTVV.

The chain is built from TRBV28 and TRBJ2-7; unclear D gene. This CDR3 contains 13 residues. Trimming pared 5 bases from V and 6 bases from J, leaving 14 bases between. Germline-derived CDR1 and CDR2 are MDHEN and SYDVKM. The CDR3 protein is CASSPTLRLEQYF. CDR3 nucleotide sequence: TGTGCCAGCAGTCCCACCCTCCGTCTCGAGCAGTACTTC.

This rearrangement joins TRBV27 to TRBJ2-7, with D possibly matching TRBD1 (6 bases). Germline V CDR1 and CDR2: MNHEY, SMNVEV (reference sequence). CDR3 size: 13 residues. Trimming shortened V by 3 bases and J by 6 bases, and 12 bases separated the two germline ends. CDR3 coding DNA: TGTGCCAGCAGTTTTCCAGGGGCGGGCGAGCAGTACTTC. This gives the protein CASSFPGAGEQYF.

V and J are TRBV30 and TRBJ1-2; weak D call: TRBD1 (5 bases). The V gene's germline CDR1 is GTSNPN and CDR2 SVGIG (reference sequence). The CDR3 consists of 14 residues. V shed 0 bases and J shed 8 bases, with 16 bases lying between them. The CDR3 DNA reads TGTGCCTGGAGTGTATCGTTTCCGGGGACCGGCTACACCTTC. Its protein is CAWSVSFPGTGYTF.

The chain links TRBV14 to TRBJ1-1; 8 nucleotides agree with TRBD1. Germline CDR1 SGHDN, CDR2 FVKESK. The ends lost 7 bases at V and 2 bases at J; junction bases unmatched: 9. The CDR3 contains 15 residues. Here the CDR3 DNA reads TGTGCCAGCACCCGGGCAGGGGGCTCTAACACTGAAGCTTTCTTT. Its protein product is CASTRAGGSNTEAFF.

The rearrangement joins TRBV19 to TRBJ2-7; 9 bases map to TRBD1. Germline trimming cut 4 bases from V and 3 bases from J; bases unmatched to any gene: 7. In germline, CDR1 is LNHDA, CDR2 SQIVND (reference sequence). This CDR3 contains 15 residues. This chain's CDR3 is CASSNDRGGYYEQYF. The CDR3 DNA is TGTGCCAGTAGTAACGACAGGGGGGGATACTACGAGCAGTACTTC.

CDR3: CASSDRQGAYSGNTIYF. CDR3 sequence (DNA): TGTGCCAGCAGCGACCGACAGGGGGCTTACTCTGGAAACACCATATATTTT. The chain is built from TRBV9 and TRBJ1-3; 10 positions match TRBD1. Germline CDR1 is SGDLS and CDR2 is YYNGEE. Germline trimming cut 3 bases from V and 0 bases from J; bases unmatched to any gene: 6. The CDR3 contains 17 residues.

The V gene is TRBV19, the J gene TRBJ2-7; 7 positions agree with TRBD1. The CDR3 contains 13 residues. V was clipped by 6 bases and J by 6 bases; unmatched bases: 8. Germline-derived CDR1 and CDR2 are LNHDA and SQIVND (reference sequence). As DNA, the CDR3 is TGTGCCAGTAGGCCGACAGGGTCCGCCGAGCAGTACTTC. Translation gives CASRPTGSAEQYF.

The rearrangement joins TRBV7-6 to TRBJ2-3; TRBD1 is a possible D gene (6 bases). This CDR3 is built from 15 residues. The germline V gene has CDR1 SGHVS and CDR2 FNYEAQ. The ends were cut back, 7 bases at V and 0 bases at J, with 14 bases in the middle. This CDR3 is CASMNRAASTDTQYF. In nucleotides, the CDR3 is TGTGCCAGCATGAACAGGGCGGCAAGCACAGATACGCAGTATTTT.

The gene calls are TRBV6-6 and TRBJ1-2; 7 positions match TRBD1. V gave up 5 bases and J gave up 5 bases; unmatched junction bases: 8. The germline V gene encodes CDR1 MNHNY and CDR2 SVGAGI (reference sequence). The CDR3 totals 14 residues. CDR3 sequence: CASSHRDSIYGYTF. The CDR3 region has the DNA TGTGCCAGCAGTCACCGGGACAGCATATATGGCTACACCTTC.